One and the same sample provided the 20 T cell receptor beta chains below, sequenced in a study of T cells expressing NK-cell markers. From the 5' RACE reads, TCRdb lists one entry per CDR3 protein and no DNA. The sample is made up of about 21,000 distinct CDR3 sequences, and the top ten hold 45% to 65% of it. Source material: blood T cells: a sorted CD56 or NKG2C T cell subset, CD4+ or CD8+ T cells, or bulk PBMC T cells (not recorded which). The receptors here all came from a man aged 18 to 69 in good health.

This chain joins TRBV6-2 or TRBV6-3 and TRBJ2-7; absent DNA, TCRdb's TRBD1 call cannot be checked. The CDR3 loop spans 14 amino acids. Germline CDR1 and CDR2: MNHEY and SVGEGT. CDR3 amino acids: CASSLQGASYEQYF.

This sequence joins TRBV20-1 and TRBJ2-4. Germline V gene lookup returns CDR1 DFQATT and CDR2 SNEGSKA (reference sequence). The CDR3 contains 12 residues. This CDR3 reads CSARDLTNIQYF.

The chain combines TRBV11-2 with TRBJ2-2; lacking DNA, the TRBD2 call made by TCRdb goes unchecked. The germline CDR1 and CDR2 sequences are SGHAT and FQNNGV. The CDR3 covers 20 residues. The CDR3: CASSPGGWEAGGPFTGELFF.

The V call is TRBV4-2, the J call TRBJ1-5. The germline V gene has CDR1 LGHNA and CDR2 YNFKEQ. CDR3 length: 15 residues. The CDR3 protein is CASSQLQGPNQPQHF.

The chain couples TRBV20-1 to TRBJ2-7; with no DNA, the TCRdb D assignment of TRBD1 cannot be verified. The germline V gene encodes CDR1 DFQATT and CDR2 SNEGSKA (reference sequence). This CDR3 region has 16 residues. The CDR3 region is CSARVAAGGYSYEQYF.

V gene TRBV3-1 combines with J gene TRBJ2-1; there is no DNA to check the TCRdb D call of TRBD2. The CDR3 runs 16 residues. The germline CDR1 and CDR2 sequences are LGHDT and YNNKEL (reference sequence). The CDR3 is CASSQALGTRNNEQFF.

V usage is TRBV3-1 and J usage is TRBJ1-1. The germline V gene encodes CDR1 LGHDT and CDR2 YNNKEL (reference sequence). This CDR3 has 15 amino acids. CDR3 in amino acids: CASSQDLGPNTEAFF.

The chain couples TRBV5-4 to TRBJ2-1. The CDR3 runs 15 residues. Germline CDR1 reads SGHNT; CDR2 reads YYREEE (reference sequence). The CDR3 loop reads CASSLDRGSYNEQFF.

The J gene is TRBJ2-3, the V gene TRBV6-4; checking the TCRdb D call of TRBD2 is not possible without DNA. Looked up from germline, CDR1 is MRHNA and CDR2 is SNTAGT. The length of the CDR3 is 13 residues. The CDR3 spells CASSKGESDTQYF.

The rearrangement links TRBV7-2 to TRBJ2-1; TCRdb lists TRBD2, though no DNA is available to test this call. Germline loops: CDR1 SGHTA, CDR2 FQGNSA. This CDR3 region has 15 residues. The CDR3 region is CASTVPGLAYNEQFF.

This chain links TRBV7-6 with TRBJ1-4; checking the TCRdb D call of TRBD1 is not possible without DNA. CDR1 is SGHVS, CDR2 FNYEAQ, per germline. This CDR3 is built from 15 residues. CDR3 amino acids: CASSLSGGGGEKLFF.

The chain couples TRBV5-4 to TRBJ2-4; TCRdb names TRBD1, which stays unverified in the absence of DNA. Germline V gene data show CDR1 as SGHNT and CDR2 as YYREEE (reference sequence). The CDR3 consists of 16 residues. The CDR3 is CASSLMTELAKNIQYF.

The V gene is TRBV7-2, the J gene TRBJ1-3; lacking DNA, the TRBD1 call made by TCRdb goes unchecked. The CDR3 contains 17 residues. CDR1 SGHTA and CDR2 FQGNSA come from the germline V gene. CDR3 amino acids: CASTPRGAGIGGNTIYF.

This sequence joins TRBV20-1 and TRBJ2-2; TCRdb lists TRBD1, though no DNA is available to test this call. Germline V gene data show CDR1 as DFQATT and CDR2 as SNEGSKA (reference sequence). This CDR3 is 15 amino acids long. CDR3 sequence: CSATPSGTGIGELFF.

This chain links TRBV7-2 with TRBJ2-5; the D call from TCRdb, TRBD1, cannot be confirmed without DNA. The CDR3 extends over 16 amino acids. Germline loops: CDR1 SGHTA, CDR2 FQGNSA. CDR3 sequence: CASSIGDRGRLETQYF.

The rearrangement uses TRBV6-1 and TRBJ2-5; there is no DNA to check the TCRdb D call of TRBD1. CDR1 is MNHNS, CDR2 SASEGT, per germline. The CDR3 sequence is 16 residues long. The CDR3 sequence is CASRLSTGEFQETQYF.

This sequence joins TRBV5-1 and TRBJ2-4; TCRdb indicates TRBD1, and absent DNA this call remains unverified. The CDR3 extends over 15 amino acids. Per germline, CDR1 SGHRS and CDR2 YFSETQ. This CDR3 is CASSLRTDGLGIQYF.

The chain employs TRBV7-2 and TRBJ2-1; TCRdb gives TRBD1 as the D gene, but with no DNA this cannot be confirmed. The germline V gene encodes CDR1 SGHTA and CDR2 FQGNSA. The CDR3 is 13 residues long. This CDR3 is CASSFGTYNEQFF. The full variable domain, completed using reference TRBV7-2 and TRBJ2-1, is GAGVSQSPSNKVTEKGKDVELRCDPISGHTALYWYRQSLGQGLEFLIYFQGNSAPDKSGLPSDRFSAERTGGSVSTLTIQRTQQEDSAVYLCASSFGTYNEQFFGPGTRLTVL.

The chain has TRBV28 and TRBJ1-5. CDR1 and CDR2 (germline): MDHEN, SYDVKM. The CDR3 sequence is 15 residues long. The CDR3 loop is CASSLTGGGDQPQHF.

This chain joins TRBV28 and TRBJ1-3. The CDR3 extends over 14 amino acids. Per germline, CDR1 MDHEN and CDR2 SYDVKM. The CDR3 sequence: CASSLSGEGNTIYF.